One and the same sample provided the 27 T cell receptor beta chains below, sequenced in a study of blood T cell repertoires in COVID-19. Generated by immunoSEQ multiplex PCR, the TCRdb table keeps only in-frame clones and is missing some. The sample records around 60,000 clones, around 86% being singletons. Sequencing input: peripheral blood. These receptors were taken from a human donor in a cohort sampled during active COVID-19.

This sequence joins TRBV18 and TRBJ2-7; TRBD1 matches at 8 bases. Germline V lookup: CDR1 KGHSH, CDR2 LQKENI. The CDR3 sequence is 15 residues long. Trimming cost V 6 bases and J 2 bases; bases outside gene matches: 9. In nucleotides, the CDR3 is TGTGCCAGCTCTCGAAATCAGGGGGCCCCCTACGAGCAGTACTTC. This translates into CASSRNQGAPYEQYF.

This sequence joins TRBV29-1 and TRBJ2-1; 9 bases are a match to TRBD2. The CDR3 runs 14 residues. The germline gives CDR1 SQVTM, CDR2 ANQGSEA. The trim removed 4 bases at V and 6 bases at J, leaving 7 bases unmatched. CDR3: CSVVLPSGINEQFF. As DNA, the CDR3 is TGCAGCGTTGTTCTGCCTAGCGGGATCAATGAGCAGTTCTTC.

The chain uses TRBV5-1 and TRBJ2-6; 10 bases match TRBD1. This CDR3 region has 17 residues. In germline, CDR1 is SGHRS, CDR2 YFSETQ. Germline trimming cut 6 bases from V and 3 bases from J; bases unmatched to any gene: 9. The CDR3 DNA follows: TGCGCCAGCACCTCGGGACAGGGGATTCGTGGGGCCAACGTCCTGACTTTC. Residues: CASTSGQGIRGANVLTF.

The chain combines TRBV19 with TRBJ2-1; TRBD2 matches 12 bases. Trimming removed 3 bases from V and 9 bases from J; junction bases left unmatched: 9. In germline, CDR1 is LNHDA, CDR2 SQIVND (reference sequence). The CDR3 is 16 amino acids. CDR3 amino acids: CASSIGLAGRWGEQFF. CDR3 in DNA: TGTGCCAGTAGTATTGGACTAGCGGGAAGGTGGGGTGAGCAGTTCTTC.

The chain has TRBV15 and TRBJ2-7; D ambiguous. The CDR3 is 11 residues long. With 2 bases removed from V and 5 bases from J, the gap between germline ends came to 4 bases. Germline V gives CDR1 LNHNV, CDR2 YYDKDF (reference sequence). The CDR3 loop is CATSRRDEQYF. The DNA for the CDR3 is TGTGCCACCAGCAGAAGAGACGAGCAGTACTTC.

The chain combines TRBV27 with TRBJ2-1, with 12 bases that match TRBD2. This CDR3 is 17 amino acids long. CDR1 is MNHEY and CDR2 is SMNVEV in the germline V gene (reference sequence). V shed 5 bases and J 1 base; nucleotides not matched to a gene: 6. The CDR3 nucleotides are TGTGCCAGCAGTCCTATAACTAGCGGGAGGTCCTACAATGAGCAGTTCTTC. This encodes CASSPITSGRSYNEQFF.

CDR3 protein: CASSLAGVGQPQHF. The CDR3 DNA follows: TGTGCCAGCAGTTTAGCCGGGGTCGGGCAGCCCCAGCATTTT. V usage is TRBV27 and J usage is TRBJ1-5; no definite D call. From germline, CDR1 is MNHEY and CDR2 SMNVEV (reference sequence). This CDR3 contains 14 residues. Trimming shortened V by 2 bases and J by 7 bases, and 12 bases separated the two germline ends.

This clone occurred a few times. Other DNA variants within this sample encode the same CDR3. J is TRBJ1-1 and V is TRBV19; D gene unclear. This CDR3 contains 14 residues. Deletions cut 1 base from V and 6 bases from J, with 12 bases between. Germline CDR1 is LNHDA and CDR2 is SQIVND (reference sequence). The CDR3: CASSIGGGGPEAFF. CDR3 nucleotides: TGTGCCAGTAGTATAGGTGGCGGAGGACCTGAAGCTTTCTTT. The full variable domain, with the rest looked up from reference TRBV19 and TRBJ1-1, is DGGITQSPKYLFRKEGQNVTLSCEQNLNHDAMYWYRQDPGQGLRLIYYSQIVNDFQKGDIAEGYSVSREKKESFPLTVTSAQKNPTAFYLCASSIGGGGPEAFFGQGTRLTVV.

This clone was seen only a few times. This chain joins TRBV7-9 and TRBJ1-2; the match to TRBD1 covers 8 bases. V lost 4 bases, J lost 3 bases, and 13 bases stayed unmatched. The CDR3 runs to 17 residues. Germline V gives CDR1 SEHNR, CDR2 FQNEAQ (reference sequence). The CDR3 loop is CASSSPLGQGEDYGYTF. CDR3 bases: TGTGCCAGCAGCTCCCCCCTAGGACAGGGTGAGGACTATGGCTACACCTTC.

This clone was counted only a few times. The chain combines TRBV2 with TRBJ2-7, with 9 bases matching TRBD2. The CDR3 runs to 13 residues. Germline CDR1 reads SNHLY; CDR2 reads FYNNEI. J gave up 4 bases and V 6 bases, and 4 bases lay outside the gene matches. The CDR3 bases are TGTGCCAGCAGGCCGGGACTAGCTTACGAGCAGTACTTC. Amino acid sequence: CASRPGLAYEQYF.

The chain joins TRBV4-3 to TRBJ2-7, with 13 bases that match TRBD2. CDR1 is LGHNA and CDR2 is YSLEER in the germline V gene. V lost 4 bases and J lost 4; bases outside the gene matches: 1. This CDR3 contains 14 residues. CDR3 in amino acids: CASSRGLAGYEQYF. Here the CDR3 DNA reads TGCGCCAGCAGCCGGGGACTAGCGGGGTACGAGCAGTACTTC.

The chain has TRBV27 and TRBJ2-1; D is unresolved. CDR1 and CDR2 from the germline V gene are MNHEY and SMNVEV (reference sequence). Trimming took off 7 bases at V and 0 bases at J, with 13 bases between the two ends. The CDR3 runs 15 residues. The CDR3 loop reads CASTVKLLSYNEQFF. The CDR3 DNA sequence: TGTGCCAGCACCGTCAAACTCCTCTCCTACAATGAGCAGTTCTTC.

This clone was observed a handful of times. This sequence joins TRBV10-2 and TRBJ2-7; D possibly corresponds to TRBD1 (6 bases). Trimming removed 10 bases from V and 0 bases from J, with 16 bases in between. The length of the CDR3 is 14 residues. CDR1 is WSHSY and CDR2 is SAAADI in the germline V gene. The CDR3 loop is CATHGDTFSYEQYF. DNA of the CDR3: TGCGCCACCCACGGGGACACTTTCTCCTACGAGCAGTACTTC.

This chain joins TRBV2 and TRBJ2-3, with D hard to call. The V gene's germline CDR1 is SNHLY and CDR2 FYNNEI. The V end was cut by 3 bases, the J end by 0 bases, with 10 bases between. There are 15 residues in the CDR3. The CDR3 DNA reads TGTGCCAGCAGTGACGGAGCGATGAGCACAGATACGCAGTATTTT. Translating gives CASSDGAMSTDTQYF.

The chain has TRBV27 and TRBJ2-7; D unclear. With 2 bases removed from V and 1 base from J, the gap between germline ends came to 9 bases. CDR3 length: 14 amino acids. Germline V gene data show CDR1 as MNHEY and CDR2 as SMNVEV (reference sequence). The CDR3 coding sequence is TGTGCCAGCAGTTTAGGTCCCGGGTCCTACGAGCAGTACTTC. This codes for CASSLGPGSYEQYF.

The chain joins TRBV2 to TRBJ2-7; TRBD1 aligns across 11 bases. V gave up 7 bases and J gave up 3 bases; unmatched junction bases: 8. This CDR3 is 15 amino acids long. Looked up from germline, CDR1 is SNHLY and CDR2 is FYNNEI. DNA for the CDR3: TGTGCCAGCACTCTGAGGGGGACAGGGGGCTACGAGCAGTACTTC. Its translation: CASTLRGTGGYEQYF.

DNA of the CDR3: TGTGCCAGCAATACAGGCCCTGATGGCTACACCTTC. It yields the protein CASNTGPDGYTF. The chain employs TRBV2 and TRBJ1-2; D may be TRBD1 (5 bases). V lost 7 bases and J lost 6, with 12 bases in between. The CDR3 is 12 residues long. Germline lookup yields CDR1 SNHLY and CDR2 FYNNEI.

Here the CDR3 reads CASRDPRTSGRAATGELFF. The DNA of the CDR3 is TGTGCCAGTAGAGACCCCCGGACTAGCGGGAGGGCCGCTACCGGGGAGCTGTTTTTT. The rearrangement joins TRBV19 to TRBJ2-2; 15 bases map to TRBD2. Trimming took 6 bases from V and 5 from J; bases not matched to a gene: 13. Germline-derived CDR1 and CDR2 are LNHDA and SQIVND (reference sequence). This CDR3 comprises 19 residues. Complete variable domain (other parts from reference TRBV19 and TRBJ2-2): DGGITQSPKYLFRKEGQNVTLSCEQNLNHDAMYWYRQDPGQGLRLIYYSQIVNDFQKGDIAEGYSVSREKKESFPLTVTSAQKNPTAFYLCASRDPRTSGRAATGELFFGEGSRLTVL.

This clone is a singleton in its sample. The V and J genes are TRBV2 and TRBJ2-3, with 12 bases fitting TRBD2. Germline V gives CDR1 SNHLY, CDR2 FYNNEI. The CDR3 is 16 amino acids. Unmatched junction bases numbered 5, after V lost 6 bases and J lost 1 base. Here the CDR3 reads CASRGTSGLRTDTQYF. In DNA form, the CDR3 reads TGTGCCAGCAGAGGGACTAGCGGGCTCCGCACAGATACGCAGTATTTT.

The CDR3 nucleotides read TGTGCCAGCAGTTACTCCCTGGACAGGTCCAATCAGCCCCAGCATTTT. This gives the protein CASSYSLDRSNQPQHF. V and J are TRBV6-2 or TRBV6-3 and TRBJ1-5, with TRBD1 matching 7 bases. This CDR3 region has 16 residues. The V segment lost 0 bases and the J segment 3 bases; nucleotides outside the gene matches: 5. The germline V gene has CDR1 MNHEY and CDR2 SVGEGT.

Details on this clone: A read error may account for a junction end that differs from germline. This chain uses TRBV6-2 or TRBV6-3 with TRBJ2-1; D unclear. The CDR3 extends over 12 amino acids. From germline, CDR1 is MNHEY and CDR2 SVGEGT. CDR3 nucleotides: TGTGCCAGCAGTTACCTCTACCATGAGCAGTTCTTC. This codes for CASSYLYHEQFF.

The chain carries TRBV6-2 or TRBV6-3 and TRBJ2-5; 13 bases line up with TRBD2. V shed 4 bases, J shed 4 bases, and the junction held 9 bases outside the gene matches. Germline assignment: CDR1 MNHEY and CDR2 SVGEGT. The CDR3 totals 17 residues. CDR3 DNA sequence: TGTGCCAGCAGTTCCAGGACTAGCGGGAGAGTTGGAGAGACCCAGTACTTC. Its translation: CASSSRTSGRVGETQYF.

The rearrangement links TRBV4-1 to TRBJ1-2; D is perhaps TRBD1 (6 bases). The V gene lost 0 bases and the J gene lost 1 base, with 18 bases spanning the gap. CDR3 length: 18 amino acids. The germline V gene encodes CDR1 MGHRA and CDR2 YSYEKL. CDR3 amino acids: CASSQDSVTGVGNYGYTF. The CDR3 DNA reads TGCGCCAGCAGCCAAGATTCCGTGACAGGAGTAGGTAACTATGGCTACACCTTC.

V usage is TRBV11-2 and J usage is TRBJ2-5, with 12 bases lining up with TRBD2. In germline, CDR1 is SGHAT, CDR2 FQNNGV. V lost 1 base and J lost 4; bases outside the gene matches: 4. The CDR3 runs to 16 residues. The DNA for the CDR3 is TGTGCCAGCAGCTTAGGCGCGACTAGCGGGAGAGAGACCCAGTACTTC. Amino acids: CASSLGATSGRETQYF.

This clone has more than one count but fewer than ten. The genes are TRBV11-2 and TRBJ1-1, with unresolved D. V was clipped by 8 bases and J by 7 bases, with 8 bases between them. The CDR3 runs 10 residues. Germline V gives CDR1 SGHAT, CDR2 FQNNGV. CDR3 sequence (DNA): TGTGCCAGCGGACTGCTTGAAGCTTTCTTT. This encodes CASGLLEAFF.

V is TRBV28 and J is TRBJ2-5; 9 nucleotides line up with TRBD2. This CDR3 comprises 15 residues. V trimming: 5 bases; J trimming: 5 bases; junction bases outside the gene matches: 9. From germline, CDR1 is MDHEN and CDR2 SYDVKM. CDR3 coding DNA: TGTGCCAGCAGTCCCCGGGGACTAGCTGGGGAGACCCAGTACTTC. Its translation is CASSPRGLAGETQYF.

The chain employs TRBV28 and TRBJ1-2; D gene ambiguous. Germline CDR1 reads MDHEN; CDR2 reads SYDVKM. The V end was cut by 2 bases, the J end by 4 bases, with 23 bases between. The CDR3 runs 18 residues. The CDR3 spells CASSLAPVEASLVYGYTF. The CDR3 coding sequence is TGTGCCAGCAGTTTAGCCCCCGTAGAGGCCTCTTTGGTCTATGGCTACACCTTC.